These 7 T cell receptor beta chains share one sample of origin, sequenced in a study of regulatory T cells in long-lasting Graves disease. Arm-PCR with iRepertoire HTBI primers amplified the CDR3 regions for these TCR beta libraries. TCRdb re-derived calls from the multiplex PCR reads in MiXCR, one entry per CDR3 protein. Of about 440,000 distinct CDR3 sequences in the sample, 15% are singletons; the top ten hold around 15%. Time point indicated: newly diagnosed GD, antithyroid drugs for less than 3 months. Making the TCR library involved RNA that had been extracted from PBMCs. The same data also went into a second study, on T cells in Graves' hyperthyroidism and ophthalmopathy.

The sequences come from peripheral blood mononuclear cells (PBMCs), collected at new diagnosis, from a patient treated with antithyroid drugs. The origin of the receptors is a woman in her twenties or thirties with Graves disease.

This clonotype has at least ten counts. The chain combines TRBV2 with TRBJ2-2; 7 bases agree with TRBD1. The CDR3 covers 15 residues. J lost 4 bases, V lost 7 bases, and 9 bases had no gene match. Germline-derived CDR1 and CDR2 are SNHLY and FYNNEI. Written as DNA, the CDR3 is TGTGCCAGCAACCGAGACAGGGCGGGCACCGGGGAGCTGTTTTTT. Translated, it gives CASNRDRAGTGELFF.

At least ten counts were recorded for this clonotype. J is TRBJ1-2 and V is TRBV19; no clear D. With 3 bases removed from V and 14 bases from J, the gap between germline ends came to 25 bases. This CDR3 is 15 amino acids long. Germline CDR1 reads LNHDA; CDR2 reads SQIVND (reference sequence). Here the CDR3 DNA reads TGTGCCAGTAGTATCGACGGCAGCCCGGGTGGAGTTGAGACCTTC. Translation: CASSIDGSPGGVETF.

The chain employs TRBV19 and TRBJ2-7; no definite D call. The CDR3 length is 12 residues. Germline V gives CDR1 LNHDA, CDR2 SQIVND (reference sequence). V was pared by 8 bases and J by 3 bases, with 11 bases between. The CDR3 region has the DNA TGTGCCAGTGCCGGTCGATACTACGAGCAGTACTTC. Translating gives CASAGRYYEQYF.

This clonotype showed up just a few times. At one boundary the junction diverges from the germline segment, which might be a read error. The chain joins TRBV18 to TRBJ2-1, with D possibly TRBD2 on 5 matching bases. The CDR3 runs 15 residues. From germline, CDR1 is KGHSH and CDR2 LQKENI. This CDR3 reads CASSPPTNAYSEQFF. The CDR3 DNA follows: TGTGCCAGCTCACCCCCGACTAACGCTTACAGTGAGCAGTTCTTC.

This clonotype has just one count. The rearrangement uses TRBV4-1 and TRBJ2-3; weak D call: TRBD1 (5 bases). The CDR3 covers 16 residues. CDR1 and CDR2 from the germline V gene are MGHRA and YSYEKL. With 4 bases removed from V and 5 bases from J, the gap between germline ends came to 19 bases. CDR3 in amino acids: CASSPRRVTQVDTQYF. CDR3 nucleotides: TGCGCCAGCAGCCCCAGACGGGTCACACAGGTAGATACGCAGTATTTT.

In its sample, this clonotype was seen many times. The CDR3 region has the DNA TGCGCCAGCAGCTTGGCCGCGGGGAGCGAACGGCGGCTTAGCTCCTACGAGCAGTACTTC. Translated, it gives CASSLAAGSERRLSSYEQYF. This sequence joins TRBV5-1 and TRBJ2-7, with a tentative D call TRBD2 (6 bases). V gave up 0 bases and J gave up 0 bases, with 25 bases separating them. Germline CDR1 reads SGHRS; CDR2 reads YFSETQ. The CDR3 has 20 residues. The variable domain in full, completed from reference TRBV5-1 and TRBJ2-7, reads KAGVTQTPRYLIKTRGQQVTLSCSPISGHRSVSWYQQTPGQGLQFLFEYFSETQRNKGNFPGRFSGRQFSNSRSEMNVSTLELGDSALYLCASSLAAGSERRLSSYEQYFGPGTRLTVT.

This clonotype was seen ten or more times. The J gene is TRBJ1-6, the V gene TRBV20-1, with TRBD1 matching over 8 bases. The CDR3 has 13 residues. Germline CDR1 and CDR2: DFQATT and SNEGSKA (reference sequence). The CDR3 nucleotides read TGCGGACAGGGATACCACGCGAATTCACCCCTCCACTTT. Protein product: CGQGYHANSPLHF.